The rows below give T cell receptor beta chains drawn from one sample of a study of T-cell reconstitution after alpha-beta-depleted transplantation in children. One entry per CDR3 protein results from TCRdb running MiXCR on the PCR reads. The sample contains about 230,000 distinct CDR3 sequences, around 13% of which appear only once. The material was PBMCs from the stem cell graft donor, obtained from the stem cell graft. These receptors were collected from a human donor who donated a stem cell graft to a child with acute lymphoblastic leukemia. CDR3s include the opening cysteine and the closing phenylalanine or tryptophan. Each record gives: J gene, clone size, V gene, D gene, CDR3 protein, CDR3 DNA. The D gene is left open where the match is weak. For some rows the clone size is stated as once, few or many, or as a class when expanded; others skip it.

TRBJ2-1	many	TRBV14	TRBD2	CASSPGLAGAAVF	TGTGCCAGCAGCCCTGGACTAGCGGGAGCCGCCGTCTTC
TRBJ1-1	many	TRBV20-1	.	CSAPQAGDTEAFF	TGCAGTGCTCCTCAAGCGGGAGACACTGAAGCTTTCTTT
TRBJ1-5	many	TRBV6-2/TRBV6-3	TRBD1	CASSYRDRGQPQHF	TGTGCCAGCAGTTACCGGGACAGGGGGCAGCCCCAGCATTTT
TRBJ2-7	many	TRBV28	TRBD2	CASRAETGTSSSYEQYF	TGTGCCAGCAGAGCCGAGACCGGGACTAGCTCATCCTACGAGCAGTACTTC
TRBJ2-5	many	TRBV24-1	.	CATSDPDRQETQYF	TGTGCCACCAGTGATCCCGACAGACAAGAGACCCAGTACTTC
TRBJ2-1	many	TRBV12-3/TRBV12-4	.	CASSLAGQPSYNEQFF	TGTGCCAGCAGTTTAGCCGGACAGCCATCCTACAATGAGCAGTTCTTC
TRBJ1-2	many	TRBV6-2/TRBV6-3	.	CASSRVNYGYTF	TGTGCCAGCAGTCGGGTTAACTATGGCTACACCTTC
TRBJ2-5	many	TRBV5-5	.	CASSLVEFQETQYF	TGTGCCAGCAGCTTGGTGGAGTTCCAAGAGACCCAGTACTTC
TRBJ2-7	.	TRBV9	.	CATSPAGSSYEQYF	TGTGCCACCAGCCCAGCCGGGAGCTCCTACGAGCAGTACTTC
TRBJ2-7	many	TRBV6-6	.	CASSRGALHNEQYF	TGTGCCAGCAGTCGGGGGGCCCTTCACAACGAGCAGTACTTC
TRBJ1-3	many	TRBV10-3	.	CAITVRDSGNTIYF	TGTGCCATCACCGTCAGGGACTCTGGAAACACCATATATTTT
TRBJ2-4	many	TRBV7-9	TRBD1	CASRRGQGVKNIQYF	TGTGCCAGCAGGCGCGGGCAGGGGGTCAAAAACATTCAGTACTTC
TRBJ1-1	.	TRBV5-1	.	CASRATGRTNTEAFF	TGCGCCAGCAGAGCTACGGGACGGACGAACACTGAAGCTTTCTTT
TRBJ1-6	many	TRBV27	TRBD1	CASKQGAQYNSPLHF	TGTGCCAGCAAACAGGGGGCTCAATATAATTCACCCCTCCACTTT
TRBJ2-5	once	TRBV28	TRBD1	CASRSGTGGLETQYF	TGTGCCAGCAGGTCCGGGACAGGGGGCCTGGAGACCCAGTACTTC
TRBJ1-3	many	TRBV6-2/TRBV6-3	.	CASSYSKMGVNTIYF	TGTGCCAGCAGTTACTCGAAGATGGGGGTGAACACCATATATTTT
TRBJ2-3	few	TRBV24-1	.	CATSDLPGADTQYF	TGTGCCACCAGTGATTTGCCGGGGGCAGATACGCAGTATTTT
TRBJ1-5	many	TRBV7-2	.	CASSAQGGSNQPQHF	TGTGCCAGCAGCGCACAGGGAGGTAGCAATCAGCCCCAGCATTTT
TRBJ2-1	.	TRBV5-6	.	CASSLAGVSYNEQFF	TGTGCCAGCAGCTTGGCAGGGGTCTCCTACAATGAGCAGTTCTTC
TRBJ1-3	many	TRBV5-1	.	CASSGTPTGNTIYF	TGCGCCAGCAGCGGTACACCCACGGGTAACACCATATATTTT
TRBJ2-1	once	TRBV25-1	TRBD1	CARSPWRDRVAEQFF	TGTGCCAGGAGCCCCTGGCGGGACAGGGTTGCTGAGCAGTTCTTC
TRBJ2-2	.	TRBV10-3	.	CAIAGTANTGELFF	TGTGCCATCGCAGGGACTGCGAACACCGGGGAGCTGTTTTTT
TRBJ2-1	many	TRBV20-1	.	CSDKRAGNEQFF	TGCAGTGATAAGAGGGCGGGGAATGAGCAGTTCTTC
TRBJ2-3	many	TRBV5-1	.	CASSPPRFTDTQYF	TGCGCCAGCAGCCCCCCCCGGTTCACAGATACGCAGTATTTT
TRBJ2-1	many	TRBV10-3	TRBD2	CAILRGGSYNEQFF	TGTGCCATCCTCCGGGGGGGCTCCTACAATGAGCAGTTCTTC
TRBJ2-7	many	TRBV18	.	CASSWDSQIREQYF	TGTGCCAGCTCATGGGACTCCCAGATAAGGGAGCAGTACTTC
TRBJ1-2	many	TRBV9	TRBD1	CASSGRQGSSYGYTF	TGTGCCAGCAGCGGACGACAGGGTTCCAGCTATGGCTACACCTTC
TRBJ1-1	many	TRBV20-1	.	CSARGWAGNTEAFF	TGCAGTGCTAGGGGATGGGCGGGAAACACTGAAGCTTTCTTT
TRBJ1-5	many	TRBV4-3	.	CASSQESRVQPQHF	TGCGCCAGCAGCCAGGAATCAAGGGTCCAGCCCCAGCATTTT
TRBJ1-5	many	TRBV20-1	TRBD1	CSARGGQGRVQPQHF	TGCAGTGCTAGAGGGGGACAGGGGAGGGTACAGCCCCAGCATTTT
TRBJ2-4	many	TRBV6-1	.	CASRQGTKNIQYF	TGTGCCAGCAGGCAGGGAACCAAAAACATTCAGTACTTC
TRBJ1-2	many	TRBV7-2	.	CASSFRGIGGYTF	TGTGCCAGCAGCTTCCGGGGAATAGGAGGCTACACCTTC
TRBJ1-3	.	TRBV9	.	CASSVGHGSGNTIYF	TGTGCCAGCAGCGTAGGCCACGGCTCTGGAAACACCATATATTTT
TRBJ1-2	many	TRBV11-2	.	CASSAYPSSGGEPNYGYTF	TGTGCCAGCAGCGCTTACCCCTCGAGTGGCGGGGAACCTAACTATGGCTACACCTTC
TRBJ1-2	few	TRBV20-1	TRBD1	CSARAPDREIPANYGYTF	TGCAGTGCTAGAGCCCCGGACAGGGAAATTCCTGCGAACTATGGCTACACCTTC
TRBJ2-7	.	TRBV10-3	TRBD1	CAISESTRQGSSYEQYF	TGTGCCATCAGTGAGTCCACACGACAGGGGAGCTCCTACGAGCAGTACTTC
TRBJ2-7	many	TRBV27	TRBD2	CASSFSSGSYSSYEQYF	TGTGCCAGCAGTTTCTCTAGCGGGAGCTATAGCTCCTACGAGCAGTACTTC
TRBJ2-5	many	TRBV7-9	.	CASSLVPHQETQYF	TGTGCCAGCAGCTTAGTACCACACCAAGAGACCCAGTACTTC
TRBJ1-2	.	TRBV4-3	.	CASSQTLETSPRTF	TGCGCCAGCAGCCAGACCCTTGAGACCTCCCCTCGAACCTTC
TRBJ2-7	few	TRBV10-3	.	CAISESGSGKDSEQYF	TGTGCCATCAGTGAGTCGGGGTCAGGGAAGGACTCCGAGCAGTACTTC
TRBJ2-2	many	TRBV14	.	CASSLIVTGELFF	TGTGCCAGCAGCCTAATAGTCACCGGGGAGCTGTTTTTT
TRBJ1-2	few	TRBV6-2/TRBV6-3	.	CASSRSSNYGYTF	TGTGCCAGCAGTCGAAGCAGTAACTATGGCTACACCTTC
TRBJ1-2	many	TRBV12-3/TRBV12-4	.	CASSSPGYGYTF	TGTGCCAGCAGTTCACCGGGATACGGCTACACCTTC
TRBJ1-6	.	TRBV20-1	.	CSAEGAGLGSPLHF	TGCAGTGCCGAAGGGGCAGGGTTGGGTTCACCCCTCCACTTT
TRBJ1-3	many	TRBV4-3	.	CASSQMDRGSRNTIYF	TGCGCCAGCAGCCAGATGGACCGGGGTTCACGAAACACCATATATTTT
TRBJ2-7	.	TRBV18	TRBD2	CASSPRSGGYEQYF	TGTGCCAGCTCACCACGCAGCGGGGGCTACGAGCAGTACTTC
TRBJ1-1	many	TRBV3-1	.	CASSQAHLNTEAFF	TGTGCCAGCAGCCAGGCACACTTGAACACTGAAGCTTTCTTT
TRBJ1-1	many	TRBV6-2/TRBV6-3	TRBD1	CASSTEQGYTEAFF	TGTGCCAGCAGTACCGAACAGGGGTACACTGAAGCTTTCTTT
TRBJ2-7	few	TRBV27	.	CASSPHDRSYEQYF	TGTGCCAGCAGCCCCCACGACCGGTCCTACGAGCAGTACTTC
TRBJ1-1	many	TRBV11-2	.	CASSKPLNTEAFF	TGTGCCAGCAGCAAACCCCTGAACACTGAAGCTTTCTTT
TRBJ1-3	many	TRBV20-1	.	CSARDLAHLSFGNTIYF	TGCAGTGCTAGAGACCTTGCCCACTTATCTTTTGGAAACACCATATATTTT
TRBJ1-2	many	TRBV7-2	.	CASSVGTRQGYTF	TGTGCCAGCAGCGTTGGGACAAGGCAAGGCTACACCTTC
TRBJ2-4	many	TRBV20-1	TRBD1	CSARAQGGTGGPIAKNIQYF	TGCAGTGCTAGAGCCCAGGGCGGGACAGGGGGACCGATAGCCAAAAACATTCAGTACTTC
TRBJ1-4	.	TRBV12-3/TRBV12-4	.	CASSLVSPEKLFF	TGTGCCAGCAGTTTGGTCAGCCCCGAAAAACTGTTTTTT
TRBJ2-5	few	TRBV4-3	.	CASSQEGHPKETQYF	TGCGCCAGCAGCCAAGAGGGACACCCAAAAGAGACCCAGTACTTC
TRBJ2-7	many	TRBV4-3	.	CASSQDLVEGENYEQYF	TGCGCCAGCAGCCAAGATCTGGTGGAGGGGGAGAACTACGAGCAGTACTTC
TRBJ1-6	many	TRBV7-8	.	CASSSVPGLSYNSPLHF	TGTGCCAGCAGCTCAGTACCGGGCCTCTCCTATAATTCACCCCTCCACTTT
TRBJ1-1	many	TRBV12-3/TRBV12-4	TRBD1	CASSLDRGTNTEAFF	TGTGCCAGCAGTTTGGACAGGGGGACGAACACTGAAGCTTTCTTT